A single sample gave rise to the 32 T cell receptor gamma chains below, sequenced in a study of gamma delta lymphoproliferative disorders and STAT genes. Sequencing used genomic DNA taken from PBMCs of patients and controls. TCRdb called clones anew from the multiplex PCR reads with CATT. The sample comprises some 2,100 gamma-chain clones, roughly 10% of which are singletons, and approximately 60% rests with the top ten. Source material: blood. The receptors derive from a human donor with gamma-delta T-cell large granular lymphocyte leukemia.

By share of the sample, this clone is medium-sized (0.01 to 0.1%). V usage is TRGV8 and J usage is TRGJ1 or TRGJ2. TCRdb carries no J gene annotation; the J gene was assigned here by matching the DNA with germline. CDR1 and CDR2 (germline): VENAVY, YDSYNSRV. Trimming removed 1 base from V and 12 bases from J; junction bases left unmatched: 6. This CDR3 comprises 11 residues. CDR3 sequence: CATWDRILKLF. DNA of the CDR3: TGTGCCACCTGGGATAGAATTTTGAAACTCTTT.

The chain uses TRGV2 and TRGJ1 or TRGJ2. TCRdb does not report a J gene; here it was assigned by matching the DNA to germline references. CDR1 is EGSNGY, CDR2 YDSYNSKV, per germline. J gave up 3 bases and V 3 bases, and 2 bases lay outside the gene matches. CDR3 length equals 12 residues. The CDR3 loop reads CATWDSYYKKLF. DNA for the CDR3: TGTGCCACCTGGGACTCTTATTATAAGAAACTCTTT.

As to this clone: Other nucleotide sequences from this sample produce the same CDR3. J is TRGJ1 or TRGJ2 and V is TRGV8. TCRdb carries no J gene annotation; the J gene was assigned here by matching the DNA with germline. With 3 bases clipped from V and 1 base from J, the junction kept 3 bases outside the gene matches. The CDR3 is 13 amino acids. Germline V gene lookup returns CDR1 VENAVY and CDR2 YDSYNSRV. CDR3 DNA sequence: TGTGCCACCTGGGATCCCAATTATTATAAGAAACTCTTT. Amino acid sequence: CATWDPNYYKKLF.

This clone turned up a few times. The chain uses TRGV9 and TRGJ1 or TRGJ2. TCRdb is silent on the J gene; assignment here came from matching the DNA to germline. Germline lookup yields CDR1 GITISATS and CDR2 ISYDGTV (reference sequence). The length of the CDR3 is 10 residues. Germline trimming cut 4 bases from V and 8 bases from J; bases unmatched to any gene: 2. As DNA, the CDR3 is TGTGCCTTGTGGGATAATAAGAAACTCTTT. Amino acids: CALWDNKKLF.

This clone has just a few counts. The chain uses TRGV4 and TRGJP1. The J gene, absent from TCRdb, was called here by matching the DNA to germline. V trimming: 12 bases; J trimming: 3 bases; junction bases outside the gene matches: 16. Germline V gives CDR1 EGSTGY, CDR2 YDSYTSSV. The CDR3 is made up of 15 amino acids. The CDR3 reads CALYGRAPTGWFKIF. Written as DNA, the CDR3 is TGTGCCTTGTACGGGAGAGCTCCCACTGGTTGGTTCAAGATATTT.

This clone turned up a few times. One junction end disagrees with the germline gene, perhaps due to a read error. The rearrangement uses TRGV8 and TRGJ1 or TRGJ2. The J gene is not listed in TCRdb, so it was assigned here from a DNA match to germline. CDR3 length: 13 amino acids. Germline loops: CDR1 VENAVY, CDR2 YDSYNSRV. The CDR3, as DNA: TGTGCCACCTGGGCTAGGGATTATTATAAGAAACTCTTT. This gives the protein CATWARDYYKKLF.

This clone was observed a few times. V and J are TRGV2 and TRGJ1 or TRGJ2. TCRdb offers no J gene call, so here the DNA was matched to germline to obtain one. CDR1 is EGSNGY and CDR2 is YDSYNSKV in the germline V gene. The CDR3 sequence is 16 residues long. J was trimmed by 7 bases and V by 1 base; bases with no gene match: 16. CDR3 coding DNA: TGTGCCACCTGGGACGGACTCCCACAAATCCTCTATAAGAAACTCTTT. The encoded protein is CATWDGLPQILYKKLF.

This clone was observed a few times. The CDR3 sequence: CATWDRLTRAKTPNYYKKLF. DNA for the CDR3: TGTGCCACCTGGGACAGGCTCACTCGGGCCAAAACCCCGAATTATTATAAGAAACTCTTT. The chain links TRGV5 to TRGJ1 or TRGJ2. Assignment of the J gene here rests on matching the DNA to germline, because TCRdb gives none. The CDR3 consists of 20 residues. CDR1 and CDR2 from the germline V gene are VINAFY and YDVSNSKD. J was trimmed by 0 bases and V by 0 bases; bases with no gene match: 20.

Judged by abundance, this clone is medium-sized. The chain has TRGV3 and TRGJP1. TCRdb gives no J gene; it was assigned here by matching the DNA to germline. The CDR3 totals 13 residues. The germline V gene encodes CDR1 VTNTFY and CDR2 YDVSTARD (reference sequence). V lost 0 bases, J lost 9 bases, and 4 bases stayed unmatched. CDR3 sequence: CATWDRRSWFKIF. Here the CDR3 DNA reads TGTGCCACCTGGGACAGGCGGAGTTGGTTCAAGATATTT.

This clone was seen only a few times. The V and J genes are TRGV4 and TRGJ1 or TRGJ2. The J gene is not listed in TCRdb, so it was assigned here from a DNA match to germline. CDR3 size: 12 residues. V lost 4 bases and J lost 4; bases outside the gene matches: 4. The germline gives CDR1 EGSTGY, CDR2 YDSYTSSV. CDR3 coding DNA: TGTGCCACCTGGGACCAATATTATAAGAAACTCTTT. This sequence encodes CATWDQYYKKLF.

V gene TRGV2 combines with J gene TRGJ1 or TRGJ2. Matching the DNA to germline supplied the J gene, which TCRdb does not give. The germline V gene encodes CDR1 EGSNGY and CDR2 YDSYNSKV. Trimming at V came to 5 bases and at J to 4 bases, leaving 5 bases not matched to a gene. This CDR3 is built from 12 residues. The CDR3 here is CATWVPYYKKLF. CDR3 DNA: TGTGCCACCTGGGTACCCTATTATAAGAAACTCTTT.

The CDR3 is CATWDYGKLF. The DNA for the CDR3 is TGTGCCACCTGGGATTACGGGAAACTCTTT. The chain carries TRGV8 and TRGJ1 or TRGJ2. The J gene, not given by TCRdb, was assigned here from a germline match of the nucleotide sequence. The V segment lost 3 bases and the J segment 12 bases; nucleotides outside the gene matches: 5. The CDR3 sequence is 10 residues long. In germline, CDR1 is VENAVY, CDR2 YDSYNSRV.

To note about this clone: Other nucleotide sequences in the sample specify the same CDR3. This CDR3 reads CATWDGRYKKLF. In DNA form, the CDR3 reads TGTGCCACCTGGGACGGGCGATATAAGAAACTCTTT. This sequence joins TRGV2 and TRGJ1 or TRGJ2. Because TCRdb records no J gene, it was assigned here through a match of the DNA to germline. The CDR3 consists of 12 residues. Germline CDR1 reads EGSNGY; CDR2 reads YDSYNSKV. Trimming cost V 0 bases and J 7 bases; bases outside gene matches: 3.

Concerning this clone: In the same sample, other DNA sequences code for this CDR3. The rearrangement uses TRGV2 and TRGJ1 or TRGJ2. TCRdb does not report a J gene; here it was assigned by matching the DNA to germline references. The CDR3 is 12 amino acids. Unmatched junction bases numbered 3, after V lost 0 bases and J lost 7 bases. CDR1 is EGSNGY and CDR2 is YDSYNSKV in the germline V gene. The CDR3 DNA reads TGTGCCACCTGGGACGGGCGGTATAAGAAACTCTTT. It is translated as CATWDGRYKKLF.

The chain recombines TRGV5 with TRGJ1 or TRGJ2. No J gene is reported in TCRdb; it was inferred here by comparing the DNA with germline. The ends lost 4 bases at V and 0 bases at J; junction bases unmatched: 0. CDR1 and CDR2 from the germline V gene are VINAFY and YDVSNSKD. CDR3 length: 12 amino acids. This CDR3 reads CATWENYYKKLF. The DNA for the CDR3 is TGTGCCACCTGGGAGAATTATTATAAGAAACTCTTT.

This clone was counted between two and nine times. The chain has TRGV4 and TRGJ1 or TRGJ2. No J gene is reported in TCRdb; it was inferred here by comparing the DNA with germline. V shed 1 base and J 4 bases; nucleotides not matched to a gene: 7. Germline lookup yields CDR1 EGSTGY and CDR2 YDSYTSSV. This CDR3 has 14 amino acids. DNA of the CDR3: TGTGCCACCTGGGATGGCCCCATCTATTATAAGAAACTCTTT. It yields the protein CATWDGPIYYKKLF.

J is TRGJP1 and V is TRGV10. No J gene is reported in TCRdb; it was inferred here by comparing the DNA with germline. TRGV10 is an ORF; its function is uncertain. The CDR3 loop spans 17 amino acids. V trimming: 8 bases; J trimming: 3 bases; junction bases outside the gene matches: 16. CDR3 in DNA: TGTGCTGCGTGGGATTATGAGGGTGTTCCCACTGGTTGGTTCAAGATATTT. This codes for CAAWDYEGVPTGWFKIF.

In its sample, this clone ranks as medium-sized. The chain recombines TRGV10 with TRGJP1. The J gene, not given by TCRdb, was assigned here from a germline match of the nucleotide sequence. TRGV10 falls under the ORF class, with uncertain function. CDR3 length: 12 residues. The ends lost 8 bases at V and 10 bases at J; junction bases unmatched: 8. CDR3 loop: CAAWDYIWFKIF. In DNA form, the CDR3 reads TGTGCTGCGTGGGATTATATTTGGTTCAAGATATTT.

The chain has TRGV3 and TRGJP2. Since TCRdb gives no J gene, matching the DNA to germline was used here to assign it. V lost 0 bases to trimming and J lost 3 bases; unmatched junction nucleotides: 4. CDR3 length: 15 residues. Germline CDR1 and CDR2: VTNTFY and YDVSTARD (reference sequence). CDR3 nucleotide sequence: TGTGCCACCTGGGACAGGCTGGGTAGTGATTGGATCAAGACGTTT. As protein: CATWDRLGSDWIKTF.

In this sample, this clone turned up a few times. V is TRGV11 and J is TRGJ1 or TRGJ2. No J gene was available from TCRdb, and it was assigned here by a germline match of the DNA. TRGV11 is an ORF, and what it does is uncertain. The CDR3 has 14 residues. V lost 0 bases to trimming and J lost 5 bases; unmatched junction nucleotides: 4. The DNA for the CDR3 is TGTGCCTGCTGGATTAGGCACAAAAATTATAAGAAACTCTTT. It is translated as CACWIRHKNYKKLF.

By frequency in the sample, this clone is medium-sized (0.01 to 0.1%). This chain uses TRGV8 with TRGJP1. The J gene is not listed in TCRdb, so it was assigned here from a DNA match to germline. This CDR3 comprises 13 residues. The germline V gene encodes CDR1 VENAVY and CDR2 YDSYNSRV. V trimming: 3 bases; J trimming: 6 bases; junction bases outside the gene matches: 4. The CDR3 region has the DNA TGTGCCACCTGGGATGTTGCTGGTTGGTTCAAGATATTT. Protein sequence: CATWDVAGWFKIF.

This clone was picked up a small number of times. V usage is TRGV2 and J usage is TRGJP2. Since TCRdb gives no J gene, matching the DNA to germline was used here to assign it. Germline V gene sequence: CDR1 EGSNGY, CDR2 YDSYNSKV. CDR3 length equals 17 residues. V trimming: 0 bases; J trimming: 0 bases; junction bases outside the gene matches: 7. CDR3 amino acids: CATWDGPPNSSDWIKTF. For the CDR3, the DNA is TGTGCCACCTGGGACGGGCCACCCAATAGTAGTGATTGGATCAAGACGTTT.

The chain combines TRGV10 with TRGJP2. In the absence of a J gene in TCRdb, the DNA was matched to germline to assign it here. TRGV10 is an open reading frame whose function is uncertain. The CDR3 runs to 15 residues. Trimming took 8 bases from V and 3 from J; bases not matched to a gene: 10. In nucleotides, the CDR3 is TGTGCTGCGTGGGATTATATAGGTAGTGATTGGATCAAGACGTTT. Protein: CAAWDYIGSDWIKTF.

By sample share, this clone is medium-sized. The chain links TRGV10 to TRGJP1. Here the J gene came from matching the DNA to germline, since TCRdb omits it. TRGV10 is recorded as an ORF, its role being uncertain. There are 17 residues in the CDR3. V trimming: 8 bases; J trimming: 0 bases; junction bases outside the gene matches: 13. The CDR3 spells CAAWDWTPYTTGWFKIF. CDR3 DNA sequence: TGTGCTGCGTGGGATTGGACCCCCTATACCACTGGTTGGTTCAAGATATTT.

This clone appeared a few times. J is TRGJ1 or TRGJ2 and V is TRGV2. The J gene was missing in TCRdb and was found by matching the end of the DNA to germline. V lost 0 bases and J lost 5; bases outside the gene matches: 7. Germline values: CDR1 EGSNGY, CDR2 YDSYNSKV. CDR3 length: 14 residues. The CDR3 loop reads CATWDGRENYKKLF. The CDR3 DNA reads TGTGCCACCTGGGACGGGCGAGAAAATTATAAGAAACTCTTT.

Judged by abundance, this clone is large. The V gene call reads TRGV9; no J gene was called. This CDR3 is built from 11 residues. Germline-derived CDR1 and CDR2 are GITISATS and ISYDGTV (reference sequence). DNA for the CDR3: TGTGCCTTGTGGGAGGTGCTTAAGGAACTCTTT. It yields the protein CALWEVLKELF.

This clone was picked up a small number of times. The chain is built from TRGV11 and TRGJ1 or TRGJ2. Because TCRdb records no J gene, it was assigned here through a match of the DNA to germline. TRGV11 is designated an ORF whose function remains uncertain. The trim removed 0 bases at V and 5 bases at J, leaving 7 bases unmatched. The CDR3 extends over 15 amino acids. The CDR3 nucleotides read TGTGCCTGCTGGATTAGGCACGTAGGCGATTATAAGAAACTCTTT. It is translated as CACWIRHVGDYKKLF.

This clone was found a few times. The V gene is TRGV3, the J gene TRGJ1 or TRGJ2. Assignment of the J gene here rests on matching the DNA to germline, because TCRdb gives none. Looked up from germline, CDR1 is VTNTFY and CDR2 is YDVSTARD (reference sequence). This CDR3 contains 14 residues. V lost 2 bases, J lost 3 bases, and 7 bases stayed unmatched. CDR3 in amino acids: CATWDIALYYKKLF. The CDR3, as DNA: TGTGCCACCTGGGACATCGCTCTTTATTATAAGAAACTCTTT.

The chain has TRGV4 and TRGJ1 or TRGJ2. The J gene, not given by TCRdb, was assigned here from a germline match of the nucleotide sequence. The CDR3 consists of 15 residues. The ends lost 2 bases at V and 1 base at J; junction bases unmatched: 8. CDR1 and CDR2 from the germline V gene are EGSTGY and YDSYTSSV. This chain's CDR3 is CATWDAEVNYYKKLF. CDR3 nucleotides: TGTGCCACCTGGGATGCTGAAGTAAATTATTATAAGAAACTCTTT.

The chain uses TRGV9 and TRGJP1. The J gene, left out of TCRdb, was set here by checking the DNA against germline. Unmatched junction bases numbered 9, after V lost 3 bases and J lost 2 bases. CDR1 and CDR2 from the germline V gene are GITISATS and ISYDGTV (reference sequence). This CDR3 region has 16 residues. CDR3 sequence: CALWESKSTTGWFKIF. Here the CDR3 DNA reads TGTGCCTTGTGGGAGTCCAAGTCGACCACTGGTTGGTTCAAGATATTT.

V and J are TRGV5 and TRGJ1 or TRGJ2. No J segment appears in TCRdb, so it was assigned here by matching the sequence to germline. V dropped 3 bases and J dropped 9; count of bases not matched to a gene: 8. Germline V lookup: CDR1 VINAFY, CDR2 YDVSNSKD. The length of the CDR3 is 12 residues. CDR3 region: CATWDGGGKKLF. The CDR3, as DNA: TGTGCCACCTGGGACGGGGGCGGTAAGAAACTCTTT.

CDR3 amino acids: CATWDGHSDWIKTF. The CDR3 coding sequence is TGTGCCACCTGGGACGGGCATAGTGATTGGATCAAGACGTTT. V gene TRGV2 combines with J gene TRGJP2. The J gene, missing from TCRdb, was assigned here through DNA to germline matching. V was clipped by 0 bases and J by 4 bases; unmatched bases: 2. This CDR3 region has 14 residues. Germline values: CDR1 EGSNGY, CDR2 YDSYNSKV.